The subject of this entry is one T cell receptor beta chain. The sample originates from a study of blood T cell repertoires in COVID-19. TCRdb's copy holds only in-frame clones and misses some; the assay was immunoSEQ multiplex PCR. The table has roughly 250,000 clones, roughly nine tenths seen once. The CDR3 runs to 15 residues. CDR1 is LNHNV and CDR2 is YYDKDF in the germline V gene (reference sequence). V dropped 1 base and J dropped 5 bases, with 15 bases sitting between them. The V and J genes are TRBV15 and TRBJ2-7, with D unclear. The TCR was taken from a woman in her twenties or thirties with COVID-19, enrolled during active disease. The specimen sequenced was peripheral blood. The CDR3 reads CATSRVLIDADEQYF. CDR3 coding DNA: TGTGCCACCAGCAGAGTCTTGATTGACGCGGACGAGCAGTACTTC. Combining the CDR3 with reference TRBV15 and TRBJ2-7 gives the whole variable domain DAMVIQNPRYQVTQFGKPVTLSCSQTLNHNVMYWYQQKSSQAPKLLFHYYDKDFNNEADTPDNFQSRRPNTSFCFLDIRSPGLGDTAMYLCATSRVLIDADEQYFGPGTRLTVT.